These 13 T cell receptor beta chains share one sample of origin, sequenced in a study of T-cell reconstitution after alpha-beta-depleted transplantation in children. Regarding the study as a whole: One year after transplant, T-cell counts and diversity came mostly from newly produced T cells.

For these receptors, no antigen is known. Preparation of the TCRbeta library used unique molecular identifiers. A single record per CDR3 protein comes from TCRdb applying MiXCR to the PCR reads. The sample has about 290,000 distinct CDR3 sequences, less than 9.5% seen once. This sample comprised peripheral blood, obtained 360 days after TCRalphabeta/CD19-depleted stem cell transplant. Receptor source: a female patient between 2 and 15 years old who had a stem cell transplant for Fanconi anemia, so the T cells may come from the graft donor.

This clonotype was detected many times. The gene calls are TRBV6-1 and TRBJ2-1; 10 nucleotides agree with TRBD2. The germline V gene has CDR1 MNHNS and CDR2 SASEGT. The CDR3 has 15 amino acids. V was clipped by 6 bases and J by 8 bases; unmatched bases: 10. The CDR3: CASRGPGLANDEQFF. CDR3 nucleotides: TGTGCCAGCAGGGGACCGGGACTAGCGAACGATGAGCAGTTCTTC.

There are many counts of this clonotype. V and J are TRBV20-1 and TRBJ1-6, with 9 bases that match TRBD1. CDR1 DFQATT and CDR2 SNEGSKA come from the germline V gene (reference sequence). After removal of 6 bases from V and 9 bases from J, the junction contained 9 bases not matched to a gene. The CDR3 spans 14 residues. CDR3 nucleotides: TGCAGTGCCGAGCCCGGGACAGGGTTTTCACCCCTCCACTTT. Amino acid sequence: CSAEPGTGFSPLHF.

Details on this clonotype: A much larger clone sits a single nucleotide away, making a read error possible. The rearrangement uses TRBV9 and TRBJ2-7; D is unresolved. CDR3 size: 13 residues. CDR1 is SGDLS and CDR2 is YYNGEE in the germline V gene. The CDR3 sequence is CVSSVEPGWEQYF. DNA for the CDR3: TGTGTCAGCAGCGTAGAACCGGGCTGGGAGCAGTACTTC.

This clonotype occurred a few times. The chain is built from TRBV5-1 and TRBJ1-2, with TRBD1 identical over 12 bases. CDR3 length: 15 amino acids. The J segment lost 4 bases and the V segment lost 3 bases, leaving 4 bases of the junction unmatched. The germline V gene has CDR1 SGHRS and CDR2 YFSETQ. CDR3: CASSSGTGGGYGYTF. The CDR3 DNA reads TGCGCCAGCAGCTCCGGGACAGGGGGCGGCTATGGCTACACCTTC.

This clonotype was observed at least ten times. The chain combines TRBV5-5 with TRBJ2-1, with no clear D. Trimming took 4 bases from V and 9 from J, leaving 11 bases between them. The CDR3 covers 12 residues. Germline V gene lookup returns CDR1 SGHKS and CDR2 YYEKEE (reference sequence). CDR3 nucleotides: TGTGCCAGCAGCCGGTTCGCGAGTGAGCAGTTCTTC. Its translation: CASSRFASEQFF.

The sample holds many counts of this clonotype. The CDR3 coding sequence is TGCGCCAGCAGCTTGGAAGGGCGACCCTTCGGGAATGAGCAGTTCTTC. Translated, it gives CASSLEGRPFGNEQFF. The chain links TRBV5-1 to TRBJ2-1; D ambiguous. The V and J ends lost 0 bases and 7 bases respectively, with 17 bases between them. Germline V gene lookup returns CDR1 SGHRS and CDR2 YFSETQ. CDR3 length: 16 amino acids.

Ten or more counts support this clonotype. This sequence joins TRBV9 and TRBJ2-1, with D maybe TRBD2 (7 bases). Trimming pared 3 bases from V and 3 bases from J, leaving 13 bases between. This CDR3 comprises 15 residues. The germline gives CDR1 SGDLS, CDR2 YYNGEE. CDR3 amino acids: CASSAGGRDYNEQFF. The CDR3 DNA sequence: TGTGCCAGCAGCGCGGGGGGCAGGGACTACAATGAGCAGTTCTTC.

This clonotype was found many times. This rearrangement joins TRBV7-8 to TRBJ2-5; 9 positions agree with TRBD2. The V and J ends lost 3 bases and 4 bases, in that order; junction bases with no gene match: 12. Germline CDR1 is SGHVS and CDR2 is FQNEAQ. The CDR3 has 17 amino acids. The CDR3 sequence: CASSFRLAGVVGETQYF. CDR3 nucleotides: TGTGCCAGCAGCTTTCGATTAGCGGGAGTGGTCGGAGAGACCCAGTACTTC. The full variable domain, rest sourced from reference TRBV7-8 and TRBJ2-5, is GAGVSQSPRYKVAKRGQDVALRCDPISGHVSLFWYQQALGQGPEFLTYFQNEAQLDKSGLPSDRFFAERPEGSVSTLKIQRTQQEDSAVYLCASSFRLAGVVGETQYFGPGTRLLVL.

This clonotype occurred many times. This chain links TRBV7-2 with TRBJ1-5; D uncertain. Trimming pared 1 base from V and 4 bases from J, leaving 11 bases between. The CDR3 consists of 15 residues. The germline V gene has CDR1 SGHTA and CDR2 FQGNSA. CDR3 DNA sequence: TGTGCCAGCAGCTTAGTTTCGGCGGGAAATCAGCCCCAGCATTTT. This codes for CASSLVSAGNQPQHF.

In its sample, this clonotype was seen many times. J is TRBJ2-3 and V is TRBV2; 12 bases match TRBD2. The CDR3 length is 15 residues. Germline V gives CDR1 SNHLY, CDR2 FYNNEI. V lost 4 bases to trimming and J lost 1 base; unmatched junction nucleotides: 0. The chain's CDR3 is CASSGLAGGTDTQYF. The DNA of the CDR3 is TGTGCCAGCAGTGGACTAGCGGGAGGCACAGATACGCAGTATTTT. The complete variable domain, with remaining parts taken from reference TRBV2 and TRBJ2-3, reads EPEVTQTPSHQVTQMGQEVILRCVPISNHLYFYWYRQILGQKVEFLVSFYNNEISEKSEIFDDQFSVERPDGSNFTLKIRSTKLEDSAMYFCASSGLAGGTDTQYFGPGTRLTVL.

This clonotype appeared many times. This rearrangement joins TRBV5-1 to TRBJ1-4; TRBD1 aligns across 7 bases. This CDR3 comprises 16 residues. J gave up 5 bases and V 3 bases, and 10 bases lay outside the gene matches. CDR1 and CDR2 (germline): SGHRS, YFSETQ. DNA of the CDR3: TGCGCCAGCAGCTACTACTTCAGGGGGGTAAATGAAAAACTGTTTTTT. As protein: CASSYYFRGVNEKLFF.

This clonotype was detected ten times or more. The V and J genes are TRBV20-1 and TRBJ1-2; D is unresolved. V gave up 5 bases and J gave up 3 bases, with 10 bases separating them. CDR3 length: 12 residues. The germline CDR1 and CDR2 sequences are DFQATT and SNEGSKA (reference sequence). As DNA, the CDR3 is TGCAGTGCTCCCGACGGATACTATGGCTACACCTTC. Translation gives CSAPDGYYGYTF.

This clonotype was seen many times. The gene calls are TRBV6-2 or TRBV6-3 and TRBJ2-2, with 7 bases fitting TRBD1. Germline V gene data show CDR1 as MNHEY and CDR2 as SVGEGT. The length of the CDR3 is 15 residues. V was pared by 8 bases and J by 4 bases, with 10 bases of the junction left unmatched. The CDR3 DNA reads TGTGCCAGCGGCCGACAGGGTCGGGGCACCGGGGAGCTGTTTTTT. Translation: CASGRQGRGTGELFF.